These T cell receptor beta chains were read from a single sample in a study of cytomegalovirus exposure and HLA in healthy donors. The method was immunoSEQ multiplex PCR; TCRdb's version includes in-frame clones alone and lacks a portion of them. The repertoire consists of fewer than 200,000 clones, with approximately 80% occurring once and the leading ten covering 4.5%. The sequenced material came from PBMCs. These receptors all stem from a woman aged 45-65 years in good health and CMV-seropositive. Each CDR3 is given with its conserved first and last residue. D genes are given only for firm matches. Clone size is stated in some rows and not others, as once, few, many or a class when expanded.

>TRBJ1-2|once|TRBV6-5|TRBD1|15
TGTGCCAGCAGTTACTCTAATGGACAGGGTAATGGCTACACCTTC
CASSYSNGQGNGYTF
>TRBJ2-7|NA|TRBV5-1|NA|14
TGCGCCAGCAGCATCCCCGGGGGGCCGGGCGAGCAGTACTTC
CASSIPGGPGEQYF
>TRBJ2-2|NA|TRBV4-2|TRBD2|18
TGTGCCAGCAGCCAAAGCGGGACTAGCGGGACGGGCACCGGGGAGCTGTTTTTT
CASSQSGTSGTGTGELFF
>TRBJ1-6|NA|TRBV7-8|TRBD1|17
TGTGCCAGCAGGTCCACAGGGGGGGCCTCCTATAATTCACCCCTCCACTTT
CASRSTGGASYNSPLHF
>TRBJ2-7|NA|TRBV18|TRBD1|15
TGTGCCAGCTCACCCTCCGGGACAGGGCTCAACGAGCAGTACTTC
CASSPSGTGLNEQYF
>TRBJ2-4|NA|TRBV28|NA|13
TGTGCCACGGGGGTATTAGCCAAAAACATTCAGTACTTC
CATGVLAKNIQYF
>TRBJ2-7|NA|TRBV5-1|TRBD1|16
TGCGCCAGCAGCTTGGCCACGGGACAGGCTTCCTACGAGCAGTACTTC
CASSLATGQASYEQYF
>TRBJ2-2|NA|TRBV12-5|NA|15
TGTGCTAGTGGTTTGGTACAGGGGGGGACCGGGGAGCTGTTTTTT
CASGLVQGGTGELFF
>TRBJ2-3|NA|TRBV18|TRBD2|15
TGTGCCAGCTCACCACGCCCGGGGGGTATGGATACGCAGTATTTT
CASSPRPGGMDTQYF
>TRBJ2-2|NA|TRBV7-2|NA|16
TGTGCCAGCAGCTTAAACGCCGGAGCGAACACCGGGGAGCTGTTTTTT
CASSLNAGANTGELFF